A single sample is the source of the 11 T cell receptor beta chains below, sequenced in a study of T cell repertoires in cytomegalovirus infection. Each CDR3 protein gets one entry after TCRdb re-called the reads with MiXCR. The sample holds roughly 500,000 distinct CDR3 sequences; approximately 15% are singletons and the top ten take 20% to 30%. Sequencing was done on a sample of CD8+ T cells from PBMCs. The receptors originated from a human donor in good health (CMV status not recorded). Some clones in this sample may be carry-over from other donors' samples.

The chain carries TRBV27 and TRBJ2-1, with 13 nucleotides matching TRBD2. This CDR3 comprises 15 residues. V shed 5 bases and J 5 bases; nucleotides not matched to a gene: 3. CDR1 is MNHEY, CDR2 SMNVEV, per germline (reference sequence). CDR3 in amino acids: CASSPGTSGDNEQFF. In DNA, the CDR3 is TGTGCCAGCAGTCCCGGGACTAGCGGGGACAATGAGCAGTTCTTC.

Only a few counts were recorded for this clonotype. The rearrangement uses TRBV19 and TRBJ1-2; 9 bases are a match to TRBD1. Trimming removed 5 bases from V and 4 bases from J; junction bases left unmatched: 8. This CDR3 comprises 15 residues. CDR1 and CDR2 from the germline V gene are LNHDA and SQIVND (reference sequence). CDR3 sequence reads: CASSLEDRGGYGYTF. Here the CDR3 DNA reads TGTGCCAGTAGTCTGGAGGACAGGGGTGGCTATGGCTACACCTTC.

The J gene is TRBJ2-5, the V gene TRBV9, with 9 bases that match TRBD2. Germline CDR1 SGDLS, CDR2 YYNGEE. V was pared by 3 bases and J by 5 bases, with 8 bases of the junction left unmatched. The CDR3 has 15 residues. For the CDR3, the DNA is TGTGCCAGCAGCGCGGCGGGGGGGCTTCGGGAGACCCAGTACTTC. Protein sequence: CASSAAGGLRETQYF.

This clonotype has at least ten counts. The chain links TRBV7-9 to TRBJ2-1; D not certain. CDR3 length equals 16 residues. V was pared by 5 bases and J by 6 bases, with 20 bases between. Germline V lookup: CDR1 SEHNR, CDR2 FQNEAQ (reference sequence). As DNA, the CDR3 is TGTGCCAGCAGCCCCCGACTTAGAGAGGTGGGCAATGAGCAGTTCTTC. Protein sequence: CASSPRLREVGNEQFF.

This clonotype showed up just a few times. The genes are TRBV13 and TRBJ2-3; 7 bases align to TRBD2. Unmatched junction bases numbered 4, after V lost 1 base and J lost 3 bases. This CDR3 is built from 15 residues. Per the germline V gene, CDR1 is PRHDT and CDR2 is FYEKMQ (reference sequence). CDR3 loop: CASSLARGRTDTQYF. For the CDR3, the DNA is TGTGCCAGCAGCTTAGCGCGGGGGAGGACAGATACGCAGTATTTT.

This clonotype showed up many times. CDR3 in DNA: TGTGCCAGCAGCGAGGACAGGCCTTCGCTTTTTGTTAGCTATGGCTACACCTTC. Its protein is CASSEDRPSLFVSYGYTF. The genes are TRBV11-2 and TRBJ1-2; TRBD1 aligns across 7 bases. The trim removed 5 bases at V and 4 bases at J, leaving 19 bases unmatched. CDR3 length equals 18 residues. The germline V gene has CDR1 SGHAT and CDR2 FQNNGV.

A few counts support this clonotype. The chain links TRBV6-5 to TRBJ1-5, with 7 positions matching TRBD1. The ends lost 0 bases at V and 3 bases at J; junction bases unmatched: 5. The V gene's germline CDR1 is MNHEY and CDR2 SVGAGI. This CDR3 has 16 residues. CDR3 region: CASSYSGTGANQPQHF. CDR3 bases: TGTGCCAGCAGTTACTCAGGTACAGGGGCCAATCAGCCCCAGCATTTT.

The chain's CDR3 is CASSLYWVGGTEAFF. The CDR3, as DNA: TGTGCCAGCAGCTTATACTGGGTCGGTGGCACTGAAGCTTTCTTT. The genes are TRBV7-3 and TRBJ1-1, with D hard to call. This CDR3 spans 15 amino acids. CDR1 and CDR2 (germline): SGHTA, FQGTGA. Trimming removed 2 bases at V and 4 bases at J, with 14 bases between.

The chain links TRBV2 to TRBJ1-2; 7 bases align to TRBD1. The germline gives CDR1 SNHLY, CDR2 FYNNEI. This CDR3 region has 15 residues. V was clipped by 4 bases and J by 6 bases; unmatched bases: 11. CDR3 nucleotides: TGTGCCAGCAGTGGATCCCGACAGGGCTCGGATGGCTACACCTTC. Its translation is CASSGSRQGSDGYTF.

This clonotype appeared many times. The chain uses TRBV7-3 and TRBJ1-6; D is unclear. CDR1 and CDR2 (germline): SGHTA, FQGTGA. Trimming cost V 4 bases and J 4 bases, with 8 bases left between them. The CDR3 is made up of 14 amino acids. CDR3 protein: CASSYGLYNSPLHF. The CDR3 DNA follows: TGTGCCAGCAGCTACGGACTGTATAATTCACCCCTCCACTTT. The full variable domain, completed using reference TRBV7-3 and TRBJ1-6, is GAGVSQTPSNKVTEKGKYVELRCDPISGHTALYWYRQSLGQGPEFLIYFQGTGAADDSGLPNDRFFAVRPEGSVSTLKIQRTERGDSAVYLCASSYGLYNSPLHFGNGTRLTVT.

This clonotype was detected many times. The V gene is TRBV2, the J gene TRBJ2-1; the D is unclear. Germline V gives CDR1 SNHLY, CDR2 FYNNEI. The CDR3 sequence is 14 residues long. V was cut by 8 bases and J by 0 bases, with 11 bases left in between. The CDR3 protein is CASATESSYNEQFF. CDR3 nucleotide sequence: TGTGCCAGCGCTACTGAAAGCTCCTACAATGAGCAGTTCTTC.